Listed below are T cell receptor beta chains from one sample, sequenced in a study of tumour-infiltrating T cells in Burkitt lymphoma. Produced via immunoSEQ multiplex PCR; TCRdb's table is partial and in-frame only. The table lists 12,000 to 15,000 clones, roughly 87% of them singletons, with less than 1.5% in the top ten. Input material: tumor tissue. The receptors shown here come from a human donor with diffuse large B-cell lymphoma. Each CDR3 is given with its conserved first and last residue. Fields, in order: D gene, J gene, V gene, clone size, CDR3 DNA, CDR3 protein. D genes are given only for firm matches. Clone size is stated in some rows and not others, as once, few, many or a class when expanded.

. TRBJ2-3 TRBV19 . TGTGCCAGTAGTATCGAAGGGGGCGGGATAGATACGCAGTATTTT CASSIEGGGIDTQYF
TRBD1 TRBJ1-5 TRBV7-9 . TGTGCAACCACAGGGGCAGCGAGCAATCAGCCCCAGCATTTT CATTGAASNQPQHF
. TRBJ2-5 TRBV27 . TGTGCCAGCAGTTCCCACCTCGACACACAAGAGACCCAGTACTTC CASSSHLDTQETQYF
TRBD1 TRBJ1-1 TRBV2 . TGTGCCACCGAGGGACAGGGGAACACTGAAGCTTTCTTT CATEGQGNTEAFF
. TRBJ1-1 TRBV5-6 . TGTGCCAGCAGCTTTTTTCAAGGGTTTGAAGCTTTCTTT CASSFFQGFEAFF
TRBD2 TRBJ2-3 TRBV10-1 . TGCGCCAGCAGTGAGTCTGGGACTAGCGCGCAGTATTTT CASSESGTSAQYF
TRBD1 TRBJ1-5 TRBV18 . TGTGCCAGCTCACCTCCGACAGGGGGATATAGCAATCAGCCCCAGCATTTT CASSPPTGGYSNQPQHF
. TRBJ1-6 TRBV5-3 . TGTGCCAGAAGCTTAAACGGGACTTCGAGGAAGGGGAGTGAGGGTTCACCCCTCCACTTT CARSLNGTSRKGSEGSPLHF
TRBD2 TRBJ2-1 TRBV9 . TGTGCCAGCAGCGTTTCTGGACTAGCTCTCAATGAGCAGTTCTTC CASSVSGLALNEQFF
. TRBJ1-4 TRBV5-8 once TGTGCCAGCAGCTGGGCCGCAACTAATGAAAAACTGTTTTTT CASSWAATNEKLFF
. TRBJ1-4 TRBV5-1 . TGCGCCAGCAGCACCGGGACACGCTTAGAAAAACTGTTTTTT CASSTGTRLEKLFF
. TRBJ2-7 TRBV10-3 few TGTGCCATCAGTGCGGACGGGAAGACTCTTTACGAGCAGTACTTC CAISADGKTLYEQYF
. TRBJ2-5 TRBV2 . TGTGCCAGCAGTGACGAAGAGACCCAGTACTTC CASSDEETQYF
TRBD2 TRBJ2-2 TRBV6-5 . TGTGCCAGCAGCCGGACTAGCACGAACACCGGGGAGCTGTTTTTT CASSRTSTNTGELFF
TRBD1 TRBJ1-2 TRBV7-2 . TGTGCCACCAGGACAGGGCATAACTATGGCTACACCTTC CATRTGHNYGYTF
. TRBJ2-3 TRBV27 once TGTGCCAGCAGTTTAGGACTTAGCACAGATACGCAGTATTTT CASSLGLSTDTQYF
TRBD1 TRBJ1-5 TRBV6-1 . TGTGCCAGCAGTGGGACAGGGGCTCGGCCCCAGCATTTT CASSGTGARPQHF
TRBD2 TRBJ2-5 TRBV28 . TGTGCCAGCAGTTTTCCAGCGGGGGGGCAAGAGACCCAGTACTTC CASSFPAGGQETQYF
TRBD2 TRBJ2-3 TRBV27 . TGTGCCAGCAGTTTATGGCGGGGGTCAGATACGCAGTATTTT CASSLWRGSDTQYF
TRBD2 TRBJ2-7 TRBV4-2 . TGTGCCAGCAGCCAAGAAGCGGGGGGACTCTACGAGCAGTACTTC CASSQEAGGLYEQYF
. TRBJ2-1 TRBV7-9 . TGTGCCAGCAGCCACTCGGGCGGTCAAAATGAGCAGTTCTTC CASSHSGGQNEQFF
TRBD2 TRBJ2-1 TRBV5-6 . TGTGCCAGCAGTCAGGACGGATTGGGGGGGGATGAGCAGTTCTTC CASSQDGLGGDEQFF
TRBD1 TRBJ1-2 TRBV9 . TGTGCCAGCAGCGACCGACAGGGTGAAAATGGCTACACCTTC CASSDRQGENGYTF
TRBD1 TRBJ1-2 TRBV5-6 . TGTGCCAGCAGCTCGGACAGGGGAAGTTATGGCTACACCTTC CASSSDRGSYGYTF
. TRBJ1-1 TRBV7-9 . TGTGCCAGCAGCTTAGCGGCAGGGAACACTGAAGCTTTCTTT CASSLAAGNTEAFF
. TRBJ2-7 TRBV18 . TGTGCCAGCTCATCTCAGGGTTCCGAGCAGTACTTC CASSSQGSEQYF
TRBD1 TRBJ1-2 TRBV9 few TGTGCCAGCAGCGACTCCTCCCGGGACAGGGAAGACTATGGCTACACCTTC CASSDSSRDREDYGYTF
. TRBJ1-2 TRBV10-3 once TGTGCCATCAGTAACAAGGGGGAGCCAGGTGGCTACACCTTC CAISNKGEPGGYTF
. TRBJ2-3 TRBV14 . TGTGCCAGCAGAGCTTCCGGGGACACGCAGTATTTT CASRASGDTQYF
. TRBJ1-3 TRBV19 . TGTGCCAGTACGCGGGGCTCTGGAAACACCATATATTTT CASTRGSGNTIYF
. TRBJ1-2 TRBV18 few TGTGCCAGCTCACCTTCAGGGGCCTCCCTCTATGGCTACACCTTC CASSPSGASLYGYTF
TRBD2 TRBJ2-2 TRBV7-8 . TGTGCCAGCAGCTACAGCGGGGGGCACACCGGGGAGCTGTTTTTT CASSYSGGHTGELFF